This record covers a single T cell receptor (beta chain). Its target is not known. This sample is drawn from a study of T cell responses to AZD1222 COVID-19 vaccine. Assay: immunoSEQ multiplex PCR; the TCRdb copy retains only in-frame clones and omits some. The sample lists 70,000 to 95,000 clones, about nine tenths occurring once. Findings and caveats of the study: Clonal diversity was possibly underestimated, and white British individuals and females predominated among donors. Nearly half of the spike-specific TCRs reportedly recognize variant regions that carry no mutations.

The CDR3 runs to 15 residues. CDR1 is SGHTA and CDR2 is FQGNSA in the germline V gene. V was pared by 0 bases and J by 0 bases, with 5 bases between. The sequence derives from an adult who received the AZD1222 COVID-19 vaccine. The starting material was peripheral blood, obtained 28 days after the second AZD1222 dose. The chain couples TRBV7-2 to TRBJ1-4; the D is unclear. Here the CDR3 DNA reads TGTGCCAGCAGCTTAGCGCAAGCAACTAATGAAAAACTGTTTTTT. Translating gives CASSLAQATNEKLFF.